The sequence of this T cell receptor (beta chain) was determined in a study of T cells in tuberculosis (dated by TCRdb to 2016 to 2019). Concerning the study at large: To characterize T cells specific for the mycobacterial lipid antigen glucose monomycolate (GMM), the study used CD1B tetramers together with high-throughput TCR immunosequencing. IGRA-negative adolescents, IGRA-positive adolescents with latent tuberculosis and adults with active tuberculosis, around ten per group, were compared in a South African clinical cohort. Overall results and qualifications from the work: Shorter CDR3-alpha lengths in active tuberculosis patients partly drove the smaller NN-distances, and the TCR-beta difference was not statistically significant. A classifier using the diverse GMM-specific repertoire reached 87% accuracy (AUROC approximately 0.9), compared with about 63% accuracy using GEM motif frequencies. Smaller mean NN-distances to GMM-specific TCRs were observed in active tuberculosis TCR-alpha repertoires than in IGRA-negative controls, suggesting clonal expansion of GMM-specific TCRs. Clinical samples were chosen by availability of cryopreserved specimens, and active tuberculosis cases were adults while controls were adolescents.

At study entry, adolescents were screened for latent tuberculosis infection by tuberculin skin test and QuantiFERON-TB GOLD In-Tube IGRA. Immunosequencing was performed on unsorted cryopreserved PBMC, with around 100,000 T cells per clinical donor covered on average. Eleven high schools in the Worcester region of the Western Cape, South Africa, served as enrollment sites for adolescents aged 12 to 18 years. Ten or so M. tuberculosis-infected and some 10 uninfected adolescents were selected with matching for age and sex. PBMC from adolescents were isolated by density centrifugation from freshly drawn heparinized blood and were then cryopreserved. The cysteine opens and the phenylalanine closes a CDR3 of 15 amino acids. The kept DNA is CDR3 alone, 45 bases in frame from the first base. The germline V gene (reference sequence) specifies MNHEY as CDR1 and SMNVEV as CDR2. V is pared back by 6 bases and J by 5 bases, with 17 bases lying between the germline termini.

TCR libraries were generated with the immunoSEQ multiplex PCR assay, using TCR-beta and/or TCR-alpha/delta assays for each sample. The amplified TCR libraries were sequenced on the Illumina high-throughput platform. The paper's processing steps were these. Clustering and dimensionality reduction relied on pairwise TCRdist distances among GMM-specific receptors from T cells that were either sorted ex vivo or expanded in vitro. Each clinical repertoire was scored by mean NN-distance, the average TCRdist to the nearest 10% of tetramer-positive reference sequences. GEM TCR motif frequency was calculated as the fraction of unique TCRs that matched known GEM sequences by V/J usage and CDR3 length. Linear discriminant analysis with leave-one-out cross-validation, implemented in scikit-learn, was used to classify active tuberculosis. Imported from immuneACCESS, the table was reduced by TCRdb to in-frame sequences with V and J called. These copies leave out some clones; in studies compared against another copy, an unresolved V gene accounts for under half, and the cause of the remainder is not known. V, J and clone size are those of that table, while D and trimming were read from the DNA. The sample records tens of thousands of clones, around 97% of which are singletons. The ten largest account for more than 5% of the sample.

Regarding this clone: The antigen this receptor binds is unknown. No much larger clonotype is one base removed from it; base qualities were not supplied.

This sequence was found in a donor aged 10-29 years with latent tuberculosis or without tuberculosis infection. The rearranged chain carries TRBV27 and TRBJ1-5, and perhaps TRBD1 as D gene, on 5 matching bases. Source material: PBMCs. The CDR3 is CASRRPGSGYQPQHF. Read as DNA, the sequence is TGTGCCAGCAGGCGTCCAGGGTCGGGTTATCAGCCCCAGCATTTT.